This passage covers 20 T cell receptor beta chains from one sample sequenced in a study of blood T cell repertoires in COVID-19. TCRdb's table, derived via immunoSEQ multiplex PCR, lists solely in-frame clones and lacks some. The repertoire includes about 220,000 clones, approximately 82% of them detected once, and about 8.9% sits in the top ten. Sequencing was carried out using peripheral blood. The receptors come from a man aged 45-60 years with active or convalescent COVID-19.

This chain connects TRBV6-5 to TRBJ2-4; weak D call: TRBD1 (6 bases). This CDR3 has 14 amino acids. Germline lookup yields CDR1 MNHEY and CDR2 SVGAGI. V was shortened by 4 bases and J by 6 bases, with 13 bases between the two germline ends. CDR3 loop: CASSSTRGRNIQYF. The CDR3 DNA follows: TGTGCCAGCAGTTCCACTAGGGGGAGAAACATTCAGTACTTC.

The V gene is TRBV2, the J gene TRBJ2-7; 12 bases are a match to TRBD1. The CDR3 sequence is 15 residues long. The ends lost 8 bases at V and 1 base at J; junction bases unmatched: 6. The germline CDR1 and CDR2 sequences are SNHLY and FYNNEI. The CDR3 protein is CASEGTGGASYEQYF. The CDR3 DNA reads as TGTGCCAGCGAGGGGACAGGGGGCGCTTCCTACGAGCAGTACTTC.

The rearrangement links TRBV5-1 to TRBJ2-1; TRBD1 matches at 10 bases. The V segment lost 2 bases and the J segment 8 bases; nucleotides outside the gene matches: 7. The germline CDR1 and CDR2 sequences are SGHRS and YFSETQ. CDR3 length equals 15 residues. Here the CDR3 DNA reads TGCGCCAGCAGCTTACTCGGGACAGGGGATGATGAGCAGTTCTTC. This gives the protein CASSLLGTGDDEQFF.

The V gene is TRBV19, the J gene TRBJ2-7; 12 nucleotides align to TRBD2. The CDR3 covers 15 residues. Germline V gene data show CDR1 as LNHDA and CDR2 as SQIVND (reference sequence). Unmatched junction bases numbered 1, after V lost 1 base and J lost 3 bases. CDR3 amino acids: CASSIGLAGVYEQYF. The CDR3 DNA reads TGTGCCAGTAGTATAGGACTAGCGGGAGTCTACGAGCAGTACTTC.

J is TRBJ1-1 and V is TRBV7-9; TRBD1 aligns across 7 bases. This CDR3 is built from 13 residues. The V gene's germline CDR1 is SEHNR and CDR2 FQNEAQ (reference sequence). V was clipped by 5 bases and J by 4 bases; unmatched bases: 4. The CDR3 DNA reads TGTGCCAGCAGCACAACAGGGGTCACTGAAGCTTTCTTT. It yields the protein CASSTTGVTEAFF.

In DNA, the CDR3 is TGTGCCAGTAGTATAGGGTCCCAGGGGTCCTACAATGAGCAGTTCTTC. Amino acid sequence: CASSIGSQGSYNEQFF. The V gene is TRBV19, the J gene TRBJ2-1; D perhaps matches TRBD1 (6 bases). Trimming cost V 1 base and J 1 base, with 11 bases left between them. Per germline, CDR1 LNHDA and CDR2 SQIVND (reference sequence). This CDR3 contains 16 residues.

The rearrangement uses TRBV2 and TRBJ1-1, with 7 nucleotides matching TRBD1. Trimming took 8 bases from V and 4 from J; bases not matched to a gene: 7. The germline V gene encodes CDR1 SNHLY and CDR2 FYNNEI. This CDR3 has 13 residues. CDR3 loop: CASGRQGGTEAFF. As DNA, the CDR3 is TGTGCCAGCGGCCGACAGGGCGGCACTGAAGCTTTCTTT. The whole variable domain, filled in from reference TRBV2 and TRBJ1-1, reads EPEVTQTPSHQVTQMGQEVILRCVPISNHLYFYWYRQILGQKVEFLVSFYNNEISEKSEIFDDQFSVERPDGSNFTLKIRSTKLEDSAMYFCASGRQGGTEAFFGQGTRLTVV.

The chain uses TRBV20-1 and TRBJ2-1; 9 nucleotides align to TRBD2. Unmatched junction bases numbered 6, after V lost 3 bases and J lost 6 bases. Germline V lookup: CDR1 DFQATT, CDR2 SNEGSKA (reference sequence). This CDR3 contains 14 residues. DNA of the CDR3: TGCAGTGCTAGTGCGGGAGGGCCTATCAATGAGCAGTTCTTC. Its protein product is CSASAGGPINEQFF.

This sequence joins TRBV4-3 and TRBJ2-1; possible D gene TRBD2, 6 bases. V shed 3 bases and J shed 0 bases, with 15 bases lying between them. The CDR3 is made up of 17 amino acids. CDR1 is LGHNA and CDR2 is YSLEER in the germline V gene. The CDR3 is CASSHYGGTGSYNEQFF. The CDR3 DNA reads TGCGCCAGCAGCCATTATGGGGGGACGGGCTCCTACAATGAGCAGTTCTTC.

This sequence joins TRBV11-1 and TRBJ2-1; D might be TRBD2 (6 bases). The CDR3 is made up of 14 amino acids. Trimming pared 2 bases from V and 6 bases from J, leaving 11 bases between. Germline values: CDR1 SGHAT, CDR2 FQDESV (reference sequence). The CDR3 here is CASSLMGGSNEQFF. The CDR3 nucleotides read TGTGCCAGCAGCTTAATGGGGGGTAGCAATGAGCAGTTCTTC.

The chain carries TRBV2 and TRBJ1-1; tentatively, D is TRBD1 (6 bases). V lost 6 bases to trimming and J lost 4 bases, with 15 bases between them. The CDR3 consists of 14 residues. Germline V gene sequence: CDR1 SNHLY, CDR2 FYNNEI. CDR3 amino acids: CASREQGGSTEAFF. The CDR3 DNA is TGTGCCAGCAGGGAACAGGGCGGGAGCACTGAAGCTTTCTTT.

The chain couples TRBV9 to TRBJ2-3; 7 bases map to TRBD2. This CDR3 spans 15 amino acids. The V segment lost 1 base and the J segment 3 bases; nucleotides outside the gene matches: 5. The germline V gene has CDR1 SGDLS and CDR2 YYNGEE. The CDR3 loop is CASSVSGGRTDTQYF. Here the CDR3 DNA reads TGTGCCAGCAGCGTATCGGGCGGGAGAACAGATACGCAGTATTTT.

This clone was observed a few times. This chain uses TRBV6-5 with TRBJ1-4; TRBD1 is a possible D gene (6 bases). Germline V gene data show CDR1 as MNHEY and CDR2 as SVGAGI. The CDR3 covers 14 residues. The V and J ends lost 5 bases and 6 bases respectively, with 13 bases between them. Here the CDR3 DNA reads TGTGCCAGCAGTCTCGGGACATTTTATGAAAAACTGTTTTTT. Protein sequence: CASSLGTFYEKLFF.

The gene calls are TRBV3-1 (or the pseudogene TRBV3-2) and TRBJ1-5; D call uncertain. CDR1 LGHDT and CDR2 YNNKEL come from the germline V gene (reference sequence). V gave up 0 bases and J gave up 9 bases, with 12 bases separating them. This CDR3 has 14 residues. The CDR3 DNA is TGTGCCAGCAGCCAAGATCACGGTTCTAGGCCCCAGCATTTT. The encoded protein is CASSQDHGSRPQHF.

This clone has a single count. The CDR3 is CASRWSLDTQYF. CDR3 DNA: TGTGCCAGCAGGTGGAGTCTAGATACGCAGTATTTT. The V gene is TRBV6-5, the J gene TRBJ2-3; no reliable D call. The CDR3 is 12 residues long. Per the germline V gene, CDR1 is MNHEY and CDR2 is SVGAGI. V lost 6 bases, J lost 5 bases, and 9 bases lay in between.

The rearrangement joins TRBV28 to TRBJ1-2, with TRBD1 as a possible D gene (6 bases). This CDR3 has 15 residues. The germline V and J ends were trimmed by 4 bases and 4 bases, with 16 bases remaining between them. Germline V gives CDR1 MDHEN, CDR2 SYDVKM. CDR3 region: CASSSTGSHFYGYTF. The CDR3 DNA follows: TGTGCCAGCAGTTCTACAGGGTCCCACTTCTATGGCTACACCTTC.

CDR3 amino acids: CASSLWGRVATDTQYF. CDR3 DNA: TGTGCCAGCAGTTTATGGGGCAGGGTGGCGACAGATACGCAGTATTTT. The chain employs TRBV28 and TRBJ2-3; weak D call: TRBD1 (5 bases). Between the trimmed V and J ends, which lost 0 bases and 3 bases, there was a span of 13 bases. This CDR3 has 16 amino acids. Germline-derived CDR1 and CDR2 are MDHEN and SYDVKM.

The V call is TRBV28, the J call TRBJ2-3, with 11 bases matching TRBD2. V lost 1 base to trimming and J lost 5 bases; unmatched junction nucleotides: 8. This CDR3 has 17 amino acids. Germline CDR1 and CDR2: MDHEN and SYDVKM. The CDR3 DNA is TGTGCCAGCAGTTTATTTCCGACTAGCGGGAAGTTAGATACGCAGTATTTT. Translated: CASSLFPTSGKLDTQYF.

V gene TRBV7-2 combines with J gene TRBJ1-2; 10 bases are shared with TRBD1. J lost 6 bases, V lost 5 bases, and 6 bases had no gene match. The V gene's germline CDR1 is SGHTA and CDR2 FQGNSA. This CDR3 has 14 residues. The CDR3 sequence is CASSRDRGSDGYTF. In nucleotides, the CDR3 is TGTGCCAGCAGCCGGGACAGGGGATCGGATGGCTACACCTTC.

The chain joins TRBV7-2 to TRBJ1-6; possibly TRBD1 for D (5 bases). Between the trimmed V and J ends, which lost 5 bases and 10 bases, there was a span of 15 bases. There are 14 residues in the CDR3. Germline V gene sequence: CDR1 SGHTA, CDR2 FQGNSA. CDR3 DNA sequence: TGTGCCAGCAGCCCGGGACCGGGGGAATCACCCCTCCACTTT. It encodes CASSPGPGESPLHF.